This T cell receptor beta chain was sequenced in a study of blood T cell repertoires in COVID-19. This clone was seen only once. This CDR3 is built from 15 residues. The germline gives CDR1 MNHEY, CDR2 SVGAGI. With V trimmed by 7 bases and J by 7 bases, 8 bases remained unmatched. Sequencing used immunoSEQ multiplex PCR; TCRdb keeps in-frame clones, though not all of them. Of 160,000 or so clones in the sample, 83% were seen once. Sequencing was done on a sample of peripheral blood. This chain uses TRBV6-5 with TRBJ2-1; 12 nucleotides line up with TRBD2. The sequence was collected from a human donor in a cohort sampled during active COVID-19. The CDR3 here is CASKTSGSPRNEQFF. CDR3 DNA: TGTGCCAGCAAGACTAGCGGGAGTCCCAGGAATGAGCAGTTCTTC.